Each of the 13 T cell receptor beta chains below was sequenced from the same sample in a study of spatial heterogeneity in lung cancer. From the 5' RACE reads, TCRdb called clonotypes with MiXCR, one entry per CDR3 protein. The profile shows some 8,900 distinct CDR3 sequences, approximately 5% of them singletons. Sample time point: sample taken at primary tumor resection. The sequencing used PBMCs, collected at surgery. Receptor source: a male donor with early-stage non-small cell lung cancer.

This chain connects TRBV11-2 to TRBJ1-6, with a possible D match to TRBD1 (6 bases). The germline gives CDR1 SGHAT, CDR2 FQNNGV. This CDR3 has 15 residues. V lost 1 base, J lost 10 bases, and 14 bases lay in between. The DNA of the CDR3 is TGTGCCAGCAGCTTAGTACAGGGCTGGTGGTCACCCCTCCACTTT. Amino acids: CASSLVQGWWSPLHF.

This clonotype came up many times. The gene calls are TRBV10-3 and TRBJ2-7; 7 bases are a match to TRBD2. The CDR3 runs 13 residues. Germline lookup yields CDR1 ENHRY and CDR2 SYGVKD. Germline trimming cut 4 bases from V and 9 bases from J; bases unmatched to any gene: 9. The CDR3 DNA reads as TGTGCCATCAGTGCAGGTGTCGGGGAGGGGCAGTACGTC. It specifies CAISAGVGEGQYV.

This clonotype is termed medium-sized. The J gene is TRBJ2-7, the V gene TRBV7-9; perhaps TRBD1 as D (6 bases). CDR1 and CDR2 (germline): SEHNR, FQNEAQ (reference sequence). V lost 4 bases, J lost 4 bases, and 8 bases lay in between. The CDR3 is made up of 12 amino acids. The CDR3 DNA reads TGTGCCAGCAGCTCACAGGGTTACGAGCAGTACTTC. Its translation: CASSSQGYEQYF.

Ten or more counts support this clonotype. In DNA, the CDR3 is TGTGCCAGCAGGGGACAGGGGGTGCAGAGGGCCGGGGAGCTGTTTTTT. Protein: CASRGQGVQRAGELFF. The chain employs TRBV27 and TRBJ2-2; 11 bases align to TRBD1. Germline loops: CDR1 MNHEY, CDR2 SMNVEV (reference sequence). Trimming removed 6 bases from V and 6 bases from J; junction bases left unmatched: 9. The CDR3 is 16 amino acids.

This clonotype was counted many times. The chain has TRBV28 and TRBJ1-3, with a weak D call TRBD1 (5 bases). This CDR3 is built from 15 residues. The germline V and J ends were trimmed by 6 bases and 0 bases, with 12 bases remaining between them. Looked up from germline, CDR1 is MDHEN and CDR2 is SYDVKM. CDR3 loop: CASSRGTSSGNTIYF. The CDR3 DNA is TGTGCCAGCAGCCGAGGGACCAGCTCTGGAAACACCATATATTTT.

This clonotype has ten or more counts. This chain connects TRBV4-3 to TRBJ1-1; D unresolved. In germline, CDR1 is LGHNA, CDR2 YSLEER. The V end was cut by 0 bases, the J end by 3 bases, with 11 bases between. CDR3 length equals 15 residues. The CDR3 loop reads CASSQDPVEYTEAFF. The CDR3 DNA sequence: TGCGCCAGCAGCCAAGATCCCGTGGAATACACTGAAGCTTTCTTT.

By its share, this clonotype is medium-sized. Here the CDR3 DNA reads TGTGCCAGCAGTTTATCTGGGGACGGGAATGTGGAGACCCAGTACTTC. Translated: CASSLSGDGNVETQYF. The chain combines TRBV28 with TRBJ2-5; D is possibly TRBD1 or TRBD2 (5 bases each). V lost 1 base to trimming and J lost 5 bases, with 17 bases between them. CDR3 length: 16 amino acids. The germline V gene has CDR1 MDHEN and CDR2 SYDVKM.

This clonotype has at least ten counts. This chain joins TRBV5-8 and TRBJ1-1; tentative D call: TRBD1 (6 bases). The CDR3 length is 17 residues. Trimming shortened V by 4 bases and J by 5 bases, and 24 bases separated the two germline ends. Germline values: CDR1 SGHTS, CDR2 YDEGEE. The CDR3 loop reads CASSLFKGWGHATEAFF. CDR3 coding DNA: TGTGCCAGCAGCCTGTTTAAGGGGTGGGGACACGCGACTGAAGCTTTCTTT.

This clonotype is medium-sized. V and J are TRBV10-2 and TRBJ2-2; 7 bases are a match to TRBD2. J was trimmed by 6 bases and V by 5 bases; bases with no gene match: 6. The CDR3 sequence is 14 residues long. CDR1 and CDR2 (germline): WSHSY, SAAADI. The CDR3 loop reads CASSNKRGAGELFF. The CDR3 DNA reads TGCGCCAGCAGTAATAAACGGGGGGCCGGGGAGCTGTTTTTT.

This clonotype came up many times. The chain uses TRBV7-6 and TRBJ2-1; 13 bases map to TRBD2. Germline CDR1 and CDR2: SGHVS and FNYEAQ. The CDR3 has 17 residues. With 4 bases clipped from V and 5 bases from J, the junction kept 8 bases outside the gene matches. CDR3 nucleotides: TGTGCCAGCAGCTCGCGCCTCACTAGCGGGGGGGACAATGAGCAGTTCTTC. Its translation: CASSSRLTSGGDNEQFF.

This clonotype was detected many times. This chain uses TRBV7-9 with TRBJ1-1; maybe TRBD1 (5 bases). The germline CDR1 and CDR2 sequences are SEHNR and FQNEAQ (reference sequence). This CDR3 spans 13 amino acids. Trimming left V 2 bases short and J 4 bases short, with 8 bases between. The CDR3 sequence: CASSLSQGTEAFF. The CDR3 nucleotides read TGTGCCAGCAGCTTATCGCAGGGCACTGAAGCTTTCTTT.

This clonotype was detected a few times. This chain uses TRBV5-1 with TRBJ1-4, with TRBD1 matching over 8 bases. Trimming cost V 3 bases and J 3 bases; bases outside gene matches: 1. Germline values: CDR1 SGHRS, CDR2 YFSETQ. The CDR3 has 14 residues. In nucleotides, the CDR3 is TGCGCCAGCAGCTCGGGACAGGCTAATGAAAAACTGTTTTTT. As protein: CASSSGQANEKLFF.

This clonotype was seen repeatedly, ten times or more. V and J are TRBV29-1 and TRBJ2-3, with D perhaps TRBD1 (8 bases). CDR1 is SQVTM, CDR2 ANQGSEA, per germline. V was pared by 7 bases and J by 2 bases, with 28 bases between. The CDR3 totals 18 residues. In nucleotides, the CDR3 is TGCAGCGGGGGGGGACAGGCAGGAAACGGTTTCTACACAGATACGCAGTATTTT. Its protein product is CSGGGQAGNGFYTDTQYF.